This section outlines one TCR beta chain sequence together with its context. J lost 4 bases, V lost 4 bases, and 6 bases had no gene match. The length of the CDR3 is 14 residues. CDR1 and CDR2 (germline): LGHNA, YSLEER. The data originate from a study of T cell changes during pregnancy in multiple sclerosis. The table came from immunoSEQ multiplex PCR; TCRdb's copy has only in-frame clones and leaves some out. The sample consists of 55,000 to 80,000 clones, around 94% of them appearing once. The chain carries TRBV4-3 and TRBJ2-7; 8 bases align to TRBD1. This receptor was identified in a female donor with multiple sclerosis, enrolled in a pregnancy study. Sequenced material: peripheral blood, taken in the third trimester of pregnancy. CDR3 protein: CASSPYRGSYEQYF. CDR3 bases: TGCGCCAGCAGCCCATACAGGGGGTCGTACGAGCAGTACTTC.